The 5 T cell receptor beta chains given below trace back to one sample, sequenced in a study of T cell responses to AZD1222 COVID-19 vaccine. Assay: immunoSEQ multiplex PCR; the TCRdb copy retains only in-frame clones and omits some. The sample has about 76,000 clones; approximately 91% are singletons. Sequences were derived from peripheral blood, sampled on day 0 of AZD1222 vaccination. These receptors all stem from an adult in good health.

The chain joins TRBV13 to TRBJ2-3; D perhaps matches TRBD2 (6 bases). This CDR3 region has 14 residues. V lost 3 bases and J lost 2, with 9 bases in between. Per germline, CDR1 PRHDT and CDR2 FYEKMQ (reference sequence). The CDR3 bases are TGTGCCAGCAGCTTTAGCGGAGCCACAGATACGCAGTATTTT. It yields the protein CASSFSGATDTQYF.

This chain connects TRBV5-4 to TRBJ2-1; 9 nucleotides line up with TRBD1. Germline loops: CDR1 SGHNT, CDR2 YYREEE (reference sequence). The CDR3 has 15 amino acids. Unmatched junction bases numbered 7, after V lost 4 bases and J lost 5 bases. The CDR3 region is CASSVPGQGNNEQFF. Written as DNA, the CDR3 is TGTGCCAGCAGCGTCCCGGGACAGGGCAACAATGAGCAGTTCTTC.

This chain uses TRBV6-5 with TRBJ2-7; D possibly corresponds to TRBD1 (5 bases). This CDR3 region has 13 residues. The ends were cut back, 4 bases at V and 2 bases at J, with 9 bases in the middle. Germline-derived CDR1 and CDR2 are MNHEY and SVGAGI. CDR3 amino acids: CASSFDSTYEQYF. CDR3 bases: TGTGCCAGCAGTTTTGACAGTACCTACGAGCAGTACTTC.

This chain uses TRBV13 with TRBJ1-1; D perhaps matches TRBD1 (5 bases). CDR3 size: 15 residues. V was trimmed by 5 bases and J by 2 bases, leaving 15 bases between them. Germline V gives CDR1 PRHDT, CDR2 FYEKMQ (reference sequence). DNA of the CDR3: TGTGCCAGCAGCGAAATGGGACGGGGAAACACTGAAGCTTTCTTT. As protein: CASSEMGRGNTEAFF. The entire variable domain, with the rest obtained from reference TRBV13 and TRBJ1-1, is as follows: AAGVIQSPRHLIKEKRETATLKCYPIPRHDTVYWYQQGPGQDPQFLISFYEKMQSDKGSIPDRFSAQQFSDYHSELNMSSLELGDSALYFCASSEMGRGNTEAFFGQGTRLTVV.

The gene calls are TRBV6-5 and TRBJ2-2; 9 nucleotides match TRBD1. CDR1 and CDR2 from the germline V gene are MNHEY and SVGAGI. This CDR3 comprises 16 residues. V shed 0 bases and J 6 bases; nucleotides not matched to a gene: 5. CDR3 DNA sequence: TGTGCCAGCAGTTACTCGTACAGGGGGCAAGCCGGGGAGCTGTTTTTT. Amino acid sequence: CASSYSYRGQAGELFF.